This T cell receptor beta chain was sequenced in a study of blood T cell repertoires in COVID-19. Here immunoSEQ multiplex PCR was the method, and the copy in TCRdb shows in-frame clones only, minus some. Of 150,000 to 200,000 clones in the sample, about 85% were seen once. What was sequenced was peripheral blood. The TCR originated in a woman aged 55-69 years with acute or convalescent COVID-19.

The CDR3 DNA follows: TGTGCCACAAGGGGGCGCGAGGGCTACACCTTC. It encodes CATRGREGYTF. V usage is TRBV19 and J usage is TRBJ1-2; TRBD1 agrees at 7 bases. This CDR3 spans 11 amino acids. Germline V gene data show CDR1 as LNHDA and CDR2 as SQIVND (reference sequence). V trimming: 10 bases; J trimming: 8 bases; junction bases outside the gene matches: 7.